This T cell receptor (beta chain) was obtained from a study of PD-1 blockade in mismatch repair-deficient tumors. The table came from immunoSEQ multiplex PCR; TCRdb's copy has only in-frame clones and leaves some out. The repertoire has about 68,000 clones, 78% of them found once; the top ten carry 4.5% to 6.5%. In germline, CDR1 is SGHRS, CDR2 YFSETQ. V shed 4 bases and J 3 bases; nucleotides not matched to a gene: 11. The CDR3 is 17 residues long. Regarding the study as a whole: Rapid post-treatment expansion, then contraction, generally preceding radiologic response, marked tumor-resident clones.

This clone was seen a single time. As yet, its antigen is unknown. Specimen: peripheral blood, collected 2 weeks after starting pembrolizumab. The rearrangement links TRBV5-1 to TRBJ2-1; 9 bases line up with TRBD1. This TCR was recovered from an adult with mismatch repair-deficient cancer. The CDR3 spells CASSIELRDRDYNEQFF. Here the CDR3 DNA reads TGCGCCAGCAGCATCGAACTCCGGGACAGGGACTACAATGAGCAGTTCTTC.